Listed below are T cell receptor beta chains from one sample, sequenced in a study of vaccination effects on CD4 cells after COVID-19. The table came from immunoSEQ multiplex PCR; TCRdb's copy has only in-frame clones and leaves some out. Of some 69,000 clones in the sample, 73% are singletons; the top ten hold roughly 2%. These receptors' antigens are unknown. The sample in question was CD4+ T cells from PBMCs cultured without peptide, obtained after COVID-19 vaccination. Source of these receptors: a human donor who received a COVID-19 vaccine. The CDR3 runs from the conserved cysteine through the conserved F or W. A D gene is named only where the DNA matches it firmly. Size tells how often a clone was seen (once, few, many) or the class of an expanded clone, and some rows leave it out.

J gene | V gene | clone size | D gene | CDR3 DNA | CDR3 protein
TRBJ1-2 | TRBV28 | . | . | TGTGCCAGCAGTTTTAGCGGCAGTGGCTATGGCTACACCTTC | CASSFSGSGYGYTF
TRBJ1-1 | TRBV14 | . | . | TGTGCCAGCAGCCAAGTGAACTGGAACACTGAAGCTTTCTTT | CASSQVNWNTEAFF
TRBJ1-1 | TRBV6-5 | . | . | TGTGCCAGCTGCGTGGCAGGGATGATGAACACTGAAGCTTTCTTT | CASCVAGMMNTEAFF
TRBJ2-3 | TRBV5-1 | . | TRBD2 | TGCGCCAGCAGCACAGAGCGGGGGGGATCCACAGATACGCAGTATTTT | CASSTERGGSTDTQYF
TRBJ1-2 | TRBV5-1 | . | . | TGCGCCAGCAGCTTGGCCCCGCCACCTAGGGGCTACACCTTC | CASSLAPPPRGYTF
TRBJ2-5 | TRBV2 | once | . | TGTGCCAGCAGTGACGGGGCCGGCGAGACCCAGTACTTC | CASSDGAGETQYF
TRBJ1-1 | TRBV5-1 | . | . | TGCGCCAGCAGCTTGACAATTATGAACACTGAAGCTTTCTTT | CASSLTIMNTEAFF
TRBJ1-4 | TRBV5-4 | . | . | TGTGCCAGCAGCTCGGGAACAGTGGCAACTAATGAAAAACTGTTTTTT | CASSSGTVATNEKLFF
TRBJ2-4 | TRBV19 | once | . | TGTGCCAGTAGTCCCCAGGGAGCAATAGCCAAAAACATTCAGTACTTC | CASSPQGAIAKNIQYF
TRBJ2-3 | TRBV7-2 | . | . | TGTGCCAGCAGATTGGGCAGCACAGATACGCAGTATTTT | CASRLGSTDTQYF
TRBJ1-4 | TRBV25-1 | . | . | TGTGCCAGCAGATTAGTTAATGAAAAACTGTTTTTT | CASRLVNEKLFF
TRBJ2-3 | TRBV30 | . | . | TGTGCCTGGAGTAAAGGCACAGATACGCAGTATTTT | CAWSKGTDTQYF
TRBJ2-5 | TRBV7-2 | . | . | TGTGCCAGCAGCTTAGTTCCGGGGGCTCGAGAGACCCAGTACTTC | CASSLVPGARETQYF
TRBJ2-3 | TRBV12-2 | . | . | TGTGCAAGTCGCTTAGAAGTTTTTGGTTGCACCCACCCAGATACGCAGTATTTT | CASRLEVFGCTHPDTQYF
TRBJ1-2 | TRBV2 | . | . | TGTGCCAGCAGTGTCAGTAGGGGACCTAACTATGGCTACACCTTC | CASSVSRGPNYGYTF
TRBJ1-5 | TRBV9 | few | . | TGTGCCAGCAGCGTAGAGAGCAATCAGCCCCAGCATTTT | CASSVESNQPQHF
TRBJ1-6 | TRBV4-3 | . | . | TGCGCCAGCAGCCGGGGTCCCCTTAATTCACCCCTCCACTTT | CASSRGPLNSPLHF
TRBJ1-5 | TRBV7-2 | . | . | TGTGCCAGCAGCCTTCGGGGGTTGGATCAGCCCCAGCATTTT | CASSLRGLDQPQHF
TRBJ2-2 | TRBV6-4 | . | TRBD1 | TGTGCCAGTCGCCTGGCAGGGGGCACCGGGGAGCTGTTTTTT | CASRLAGGTGELFF
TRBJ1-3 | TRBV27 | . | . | TGTGCCAGCAGTGAATGGGGGCGGGGAAGAAACACCATATATTTT | CASSEWGRGRNTIYF
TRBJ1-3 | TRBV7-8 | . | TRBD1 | TGTGCCAGCAGCACAGACGACAGGGGAACTGGAAACACCATATATTTT | CASSTDDRGTGNTIYF
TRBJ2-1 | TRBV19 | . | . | TGTGCCAGTAGTACCAGGGCCACGACGGGCAATGAGCAGTTCTTC | CASSTRATTGNEQFF
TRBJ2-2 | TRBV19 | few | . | TGTGCCAGTAGTAAGAGGCCTAGCGACGCCGGGGAGCTGTTTTTT | CASSKRPSDAGELFF
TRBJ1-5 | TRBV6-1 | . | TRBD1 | TGTGCCAGCAGTGAAGCGTGGTGGACAGGAGGCAGCAATCAGCCCCAGCATTTT | CASSEAWWTGGSNQPQHF
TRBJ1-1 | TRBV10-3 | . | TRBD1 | TGTGCCATCAGTGAGTCGGACAGGACGAACACTGAAGCTTTCTTT | CAISESDRTNTEAFF
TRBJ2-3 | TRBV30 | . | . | TGTGCCTGGAGTCACGGACAAGGGACAGATACGCAGTATTTT | CAWSHGQGTDTQYF
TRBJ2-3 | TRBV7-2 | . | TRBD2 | TGTGCCAGCAGCCAGGGACTAGCGGGGGCCACAGATACGCAGTATTTT | CASSQGLAGATDTQYF
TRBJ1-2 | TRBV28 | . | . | TGTGCCGTTGCAGGGCTTTATGGCTACACCTTC | CAVAGLYGYTF